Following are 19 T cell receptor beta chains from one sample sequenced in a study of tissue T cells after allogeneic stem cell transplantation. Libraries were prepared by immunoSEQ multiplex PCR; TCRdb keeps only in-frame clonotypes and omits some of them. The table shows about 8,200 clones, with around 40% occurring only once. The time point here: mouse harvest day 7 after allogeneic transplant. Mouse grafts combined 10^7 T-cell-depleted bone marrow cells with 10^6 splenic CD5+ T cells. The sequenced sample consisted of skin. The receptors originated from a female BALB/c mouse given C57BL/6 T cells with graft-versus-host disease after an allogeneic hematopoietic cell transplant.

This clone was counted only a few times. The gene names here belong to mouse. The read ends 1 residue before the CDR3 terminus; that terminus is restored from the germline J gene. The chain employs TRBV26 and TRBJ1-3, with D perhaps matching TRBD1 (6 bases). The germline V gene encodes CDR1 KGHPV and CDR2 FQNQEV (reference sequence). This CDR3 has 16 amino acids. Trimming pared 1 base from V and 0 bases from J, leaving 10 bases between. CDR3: CASSLFQGNSGNTLYF. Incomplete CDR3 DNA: TGTGCCAGCAGTCTGTTCCAGGGGAATTCTGGAAATACGCTCTAT.

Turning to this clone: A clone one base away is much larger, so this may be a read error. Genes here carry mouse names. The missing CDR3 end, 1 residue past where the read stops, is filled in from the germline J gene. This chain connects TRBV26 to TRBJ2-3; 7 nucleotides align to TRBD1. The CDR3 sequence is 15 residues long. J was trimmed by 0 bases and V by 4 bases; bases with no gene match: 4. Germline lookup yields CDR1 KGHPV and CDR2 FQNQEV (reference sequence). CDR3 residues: CASSPGTASAETLYF. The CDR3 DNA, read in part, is TGTGCCAGCAGTCCCGGGACAGCTAGTGCAGAAACGCTGTAT. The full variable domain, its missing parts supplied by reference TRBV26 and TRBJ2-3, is NSKVIQTPRYLVKGQGQKAKMRCIPEKGHPVVFWYQQNKNNEFKFLINFQNQEVLQQIDMTEKRFSAECPSNSPCSLEIQSSEAGDSALYLCASSPGTASAETLYFGSGTRLTVL.

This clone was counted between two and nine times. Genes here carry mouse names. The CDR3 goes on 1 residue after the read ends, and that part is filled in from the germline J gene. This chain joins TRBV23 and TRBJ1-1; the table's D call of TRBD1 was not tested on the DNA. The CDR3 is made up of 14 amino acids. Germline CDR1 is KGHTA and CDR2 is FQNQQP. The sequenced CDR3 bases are TGCTCCAGCAGTCAATCGAGGGGAAACACAGAAGTCTTC. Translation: CSSSQSRGNTEVF. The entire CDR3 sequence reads CSSSQSRGNTEVFF.

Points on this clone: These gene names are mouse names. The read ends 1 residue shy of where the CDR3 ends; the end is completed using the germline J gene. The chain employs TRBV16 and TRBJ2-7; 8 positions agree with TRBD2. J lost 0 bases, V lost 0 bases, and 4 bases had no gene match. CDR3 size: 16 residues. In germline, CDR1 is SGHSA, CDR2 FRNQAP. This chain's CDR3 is CASSLDGGGSSYEQYF. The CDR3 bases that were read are TGTGCAAGCAGCTTAGATGGGGGGGGGAGCTCCTATGAACAGTAC.

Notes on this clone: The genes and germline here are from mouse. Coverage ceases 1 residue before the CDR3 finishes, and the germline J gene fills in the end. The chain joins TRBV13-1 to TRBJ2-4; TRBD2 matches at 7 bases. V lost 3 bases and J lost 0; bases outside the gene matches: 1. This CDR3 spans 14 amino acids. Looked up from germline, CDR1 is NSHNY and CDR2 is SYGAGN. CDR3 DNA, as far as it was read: TGTGCCAGCAGTGGGGGGGGGAGTCAAAACACCTTGTAC. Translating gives CASSGGGSQNTLY. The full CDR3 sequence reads CASSGGGSQNTLYF.

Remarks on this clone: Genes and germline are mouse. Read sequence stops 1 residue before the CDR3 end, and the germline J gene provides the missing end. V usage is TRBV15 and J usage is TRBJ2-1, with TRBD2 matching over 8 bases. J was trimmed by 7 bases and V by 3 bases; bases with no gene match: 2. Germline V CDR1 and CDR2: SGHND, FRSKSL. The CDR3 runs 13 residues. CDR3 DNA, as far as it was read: TGTGCCAGCAGTTTGGGGGGGCGAGCTGAGCAGTTC. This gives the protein CASSLGGRAEQF. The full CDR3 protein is CASSLGGRAEQFF.

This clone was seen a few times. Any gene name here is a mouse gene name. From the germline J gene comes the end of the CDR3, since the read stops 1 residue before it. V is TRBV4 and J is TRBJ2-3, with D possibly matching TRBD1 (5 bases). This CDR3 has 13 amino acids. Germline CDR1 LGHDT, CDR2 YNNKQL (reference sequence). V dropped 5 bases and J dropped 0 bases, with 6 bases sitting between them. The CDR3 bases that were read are TGTGCCAGCAGCAGGACAAGTGCAGAAACGCTGTAT. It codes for CASSRTSAETLY. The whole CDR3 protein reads CASSRTSAETLYF.

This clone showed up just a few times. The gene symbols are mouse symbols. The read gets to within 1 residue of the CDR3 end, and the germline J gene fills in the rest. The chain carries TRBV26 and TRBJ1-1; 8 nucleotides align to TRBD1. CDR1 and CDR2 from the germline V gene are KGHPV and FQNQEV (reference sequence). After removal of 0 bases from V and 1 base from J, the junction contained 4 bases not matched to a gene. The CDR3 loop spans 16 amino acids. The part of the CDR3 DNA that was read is TGTGCCAGCAGTCTGTCACCAGGGGGCAGGAACACAGAAGTCTTC. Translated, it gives CASSLSPGGRNTEVF. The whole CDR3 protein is CASSLSPGGRNTEVFF.

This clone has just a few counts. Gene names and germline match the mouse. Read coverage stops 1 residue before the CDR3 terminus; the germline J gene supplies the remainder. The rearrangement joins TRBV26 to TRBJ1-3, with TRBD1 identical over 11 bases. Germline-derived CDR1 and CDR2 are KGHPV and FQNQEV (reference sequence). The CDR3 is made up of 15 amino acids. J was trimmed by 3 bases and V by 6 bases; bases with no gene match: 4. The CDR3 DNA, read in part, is TGTGCCAGCAGCAGGACAGGGGGCGATGGAAATACGCTCTAT. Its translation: CASSRTGGDGNTLY. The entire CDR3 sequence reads CASSRTGGDGNTLYF.

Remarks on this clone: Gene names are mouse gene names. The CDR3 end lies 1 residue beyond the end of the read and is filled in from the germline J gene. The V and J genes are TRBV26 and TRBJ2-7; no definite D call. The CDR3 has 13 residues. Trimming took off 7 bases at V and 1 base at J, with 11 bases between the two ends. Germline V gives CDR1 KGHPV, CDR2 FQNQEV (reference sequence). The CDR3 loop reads CASTPHKSYEQYF. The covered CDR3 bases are TGTGCCAGCACCCCGCACAAATCCTATGAACAGTAC.

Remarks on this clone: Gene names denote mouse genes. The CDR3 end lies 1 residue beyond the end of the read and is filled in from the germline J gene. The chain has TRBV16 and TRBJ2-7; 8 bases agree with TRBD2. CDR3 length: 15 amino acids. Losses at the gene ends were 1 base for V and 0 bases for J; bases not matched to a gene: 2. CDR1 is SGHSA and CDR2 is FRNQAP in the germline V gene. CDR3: CASSLAGGISYEQYF. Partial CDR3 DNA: TGTGCAAGCAGCTTAGCTGGGGGGATCTCCTATGAACAGTAC.

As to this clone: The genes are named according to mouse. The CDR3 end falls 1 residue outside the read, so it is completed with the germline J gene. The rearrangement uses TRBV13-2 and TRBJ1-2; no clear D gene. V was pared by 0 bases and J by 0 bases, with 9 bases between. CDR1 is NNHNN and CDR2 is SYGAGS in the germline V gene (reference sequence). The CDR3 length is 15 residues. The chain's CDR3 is CASGDARTANSDYTF. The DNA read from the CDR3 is TGTGCCAGCGGTGATGCACGGACTGCAAACTCCGACTACACC.

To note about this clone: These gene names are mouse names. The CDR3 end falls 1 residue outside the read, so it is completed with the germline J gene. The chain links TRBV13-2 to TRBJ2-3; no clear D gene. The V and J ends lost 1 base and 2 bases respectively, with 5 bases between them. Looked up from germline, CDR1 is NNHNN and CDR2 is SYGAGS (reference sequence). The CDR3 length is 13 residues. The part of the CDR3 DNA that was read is TGTGCCAGCGGTGATAACTTTGCAGAAACGCTGTAT. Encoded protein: CASGDNFAETLY. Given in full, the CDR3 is CASGDNFAETLYF.

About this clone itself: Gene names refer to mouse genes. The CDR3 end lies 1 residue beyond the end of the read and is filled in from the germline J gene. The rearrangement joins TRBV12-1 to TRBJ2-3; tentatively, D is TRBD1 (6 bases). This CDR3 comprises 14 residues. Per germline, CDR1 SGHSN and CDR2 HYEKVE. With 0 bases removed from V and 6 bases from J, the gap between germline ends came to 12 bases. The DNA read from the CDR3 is TGTGCCAGCTCTCTCTCGCAGGGGAAGGAAACGCTGTAT. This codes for CASSLSQGKETLY. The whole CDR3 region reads CASSLSQGKETLYF.

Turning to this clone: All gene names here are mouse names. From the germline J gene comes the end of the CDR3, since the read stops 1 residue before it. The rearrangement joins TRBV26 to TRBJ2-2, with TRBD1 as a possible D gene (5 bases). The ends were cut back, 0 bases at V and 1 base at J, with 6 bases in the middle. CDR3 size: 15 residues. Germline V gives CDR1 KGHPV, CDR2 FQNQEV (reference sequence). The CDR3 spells CASSLSGVNTGQLYF. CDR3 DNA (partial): TGTGCCAGCAGTCTGTCAGGGGTAAACACCGGGCAGCTCTAC.

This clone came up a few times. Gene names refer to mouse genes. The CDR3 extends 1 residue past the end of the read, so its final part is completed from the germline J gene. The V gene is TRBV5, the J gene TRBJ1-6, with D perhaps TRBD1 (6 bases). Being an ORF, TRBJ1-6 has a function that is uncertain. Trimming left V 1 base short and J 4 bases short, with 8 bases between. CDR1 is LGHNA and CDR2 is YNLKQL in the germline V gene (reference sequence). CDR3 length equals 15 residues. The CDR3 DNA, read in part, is TGTGCCAGCAGCCAAGTCGGACAGTATAATTCGCCCCTCTAC. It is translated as CASSQVGQYNSPLY. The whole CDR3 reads CASSQVGQYNSPLYF.

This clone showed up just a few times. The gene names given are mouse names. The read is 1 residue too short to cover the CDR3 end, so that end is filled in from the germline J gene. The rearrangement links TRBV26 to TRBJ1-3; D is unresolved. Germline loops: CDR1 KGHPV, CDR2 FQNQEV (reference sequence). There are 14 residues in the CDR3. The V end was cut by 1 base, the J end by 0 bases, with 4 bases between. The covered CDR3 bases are TGTGCCAGCAGTCTGTTGGATTCTGGAAATACGCTCTAT. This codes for CASSLLDSGNTLY. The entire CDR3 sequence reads CASSLLDSGNTLYF. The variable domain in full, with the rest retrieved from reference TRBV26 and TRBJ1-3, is NSKVIQTPRYLVKGQGQKAKMRCIPEKGHPVVFWYQQNKNNEFKFLINFQNQEVLQQIDMTEKRFSAECPSNSPCSLEIQSSEAGDSALYLCASSLLDSGNTLYFGEGSRLIVV.

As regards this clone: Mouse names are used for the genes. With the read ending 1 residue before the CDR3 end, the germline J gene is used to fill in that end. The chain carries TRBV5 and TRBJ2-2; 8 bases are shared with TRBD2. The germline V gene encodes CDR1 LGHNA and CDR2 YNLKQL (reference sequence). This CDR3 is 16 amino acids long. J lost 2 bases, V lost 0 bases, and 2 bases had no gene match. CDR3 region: CASSQDWGANTGQLYF. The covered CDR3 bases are TGTGCCAGCAGCCAAGACTGGGGGGCGAACACCGGGCAGCTCTAC.

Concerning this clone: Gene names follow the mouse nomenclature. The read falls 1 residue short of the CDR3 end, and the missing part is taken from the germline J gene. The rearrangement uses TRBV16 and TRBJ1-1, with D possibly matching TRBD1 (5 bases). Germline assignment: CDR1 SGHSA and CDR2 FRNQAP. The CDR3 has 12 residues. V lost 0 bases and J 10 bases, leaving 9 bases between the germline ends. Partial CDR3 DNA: TGTGCAAGCAGCTTAGATCCAGGGAGAGTCTTC. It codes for CASSLDPGRVF. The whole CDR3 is CASSLDPGRVFF.